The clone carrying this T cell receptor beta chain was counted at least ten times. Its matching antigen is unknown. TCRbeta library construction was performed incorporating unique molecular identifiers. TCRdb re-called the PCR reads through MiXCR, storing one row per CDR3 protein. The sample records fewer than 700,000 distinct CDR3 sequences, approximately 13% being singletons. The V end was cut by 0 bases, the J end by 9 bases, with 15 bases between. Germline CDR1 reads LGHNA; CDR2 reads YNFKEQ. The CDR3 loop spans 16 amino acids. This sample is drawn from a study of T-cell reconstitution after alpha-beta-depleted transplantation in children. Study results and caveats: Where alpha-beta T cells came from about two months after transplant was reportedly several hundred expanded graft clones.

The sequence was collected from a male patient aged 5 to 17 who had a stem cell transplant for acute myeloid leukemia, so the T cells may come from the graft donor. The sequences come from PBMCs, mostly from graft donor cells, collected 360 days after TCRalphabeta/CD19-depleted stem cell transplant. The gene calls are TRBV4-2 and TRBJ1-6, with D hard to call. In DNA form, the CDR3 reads TGTGCCAGCAGCCAAGAGGTGTCCAGTCGTGGTTCACCCCTCCACTTT. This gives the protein CASSQEVSSRGSPLHF.